The next 17 T cell receptor beta chains were all read from a single sample in a study of early T cells in non-severe SARS-CoV-2 infection. TCRdb redid the calling of the 5' RACE reads with MiXCR, one entry per CDR3 protein. Of roughly 80,000 distinct CDR3 sequences in the sample, around 16% were seen once. The sample consisted of whole blood. All receptors come from an adult who was a healthcare worker with PCR-confirmed SARS-CoV-2 infection or an uninfected control (not recorded which).

This clonotype has more than one count but fewer than ten. The chain employs TRBV7-9 and TRBJ1-2; D gene unclear. This CDR3 is built from 14 residues. Germline CDR1 SEHNR, CDR2 FQNEAQ (reference sequence). Trimming removed 5 bases at V and 2 bases at J, with 12 bases between. CDR3 sequence (DNA): TGTGCCAGCAGCCAGAATCCAAACAACTATGGCTACACCTTC. It yields the protein CASSQNPNNYGYTF.

This clonotype was found a few times. The chain recombines TRBV2 with TRBJ2-3, with D possibly TRBD2 on 5 matching bases. Between the trimmed V and J ends, which lost 4 bases and 3 bases, there was a span of 23 bases. The CDR3 is 18 amino acids. Germline V gene lookup returns CDR1 SNHLY and CDR2 FYNNEI. CDR3 DNA: TGTGCCAGCAGTGGATTAAGGCTACCGAACGGGAAAACAGATACGCAGTATTTT. It specifies CASSGLRLPNGKTDTQYF.

This clonotype has more than one count but fewer than ten. V is TRBV7-9 and J is TRBJ1-6; the D gene is possibly TRBD1 (5 bases). Germline CDR1 SEHNR, CDR2 FQNEAQ (reference sequence). Trimming pared 5 bases from V and 8 bases from J, leaving 13 bases between. This CDR3 comprises 14 residues. The CDR3 region is CASSPPRGDSPLHF. DNA of the CDR3: TGTGCCAGCAGCCCACCACGGGGGGATTCACCCCTCCACTTT.

This clonotype has only a few counts. V is TRBV15 and J is TRBJ2-5; D gene uncertain. The CDR3 is 16 residues long. CDR1 LNHNV and CDR2 YYDKDF come from the germline V gene (reference sequence). V shed 3 bases and J shed 5 bases, with 19 bases lying between them. As DNA, the CDR3 is TGTGCCACCAGCAGCTTTAGTTTAGTGGAAGCCGAGACCCAGTACTTC. Encoded protein: CATSSFSLVEAETQYF.

The chain joins TRBV20-1 to TRBJ2-1, with 9 bases fitting TRBD2. The J segment lost 4 bases and the V segment lost 7 bases, leaving 11 bases of the junction unmatched. CDR1 and CDR2 (germline): DFQATT, SNEGSKA (reference sequence). The CDR3 length is 15 residues. CDR3 bases: TGCAGTGTCCTCGCAAGAGCGGGAGGTTACAATGAGCAGTTCTTC. Translated, it gives CSVLARAGGYNEQFF.

This clonotype was picked up a small number of times. J is TRBJ1-5 and V is TRBV20-1, with 7 bases matching TRBD1. CDR1 DFQATT and CDR2 SNEGSKA come from the germline V gene (reference sequence). This CDR3 has 16 residues. The junction had 11 bases not matched to a gene; V was cut back by 1 base and J by 5 bases. CDR3 bases: TGCAGTGCTAGAGGCGAGCCGACAGGGTATCATCAGCCCCAGCATTTT. This gives the protein CSARGEPTGYHQPQHF.

A few counts support this clonotype. The chain links TRBV6-5 to TRBJ1-1; possibly TRBD1 for D (6 bases). V gave up 11 bases and J gave up 0 bases, with 10 bases separating them. Per the germline V gene, CDR1 is MNHEY and CDR2 is SVGAGI. This CDR3 contains 12 residues. CDR3 protein: CAAAGVNTEAFF. The CDR3 coding sequence is TGTGCCGCGGCAGGGGTGAACACTGAAGCTTTCTTT.

The chain uses TRBV7-2 and TRBJ2-1; the match to TRBD2 covers 8 bases. The germline V gene encodes CDR1 SGHTA and CDR2 FQGNSA. J gave up 4 bases and V 5 bases, and 7 bases lay outside the gene matches. The CDR3 runs to 15 residues. The CDR3 protein is CASSKQGGGYNEQFF. DNA of the CDR3: TGTGCCAGCAGCAAGCAAGGCGGGGGGTACAATGAGCAGTTCTTC.

Here the CDR3 reads CASSSLTGTSISDTQYF. CDR3 nucleotide sequence: TGTGCCAGCAGTTCCCTAACCGGGACTAGCATCTCAGATACGCAGTATTTT. The genes are TRBV27 and TRBJ2-3, with 9 bases aligning to TRBD2. CDR1 and CDR2 (germline): MNHEY, SMNVEV (reference sequence). Germline trimming cut 4 bases from V and 4 bases from J; bases unmatched to any gene: 12. The CDR3 totals 17 residues.

The genes are TRBV2 and TRBJ2-3; perhaps D is TRBD1 or TRBD2 (5 bases each). V lost 6 bases and J 10 bases, leaving 14 bases between the germline ends. The CDR3 sequence is 12 residues long. CDR1 is SNHLY, CDR2 FYNNEI, per germline. CDR3 sequence: CASRQDGAAQYF. CDR3 nucleotides: TGTGCCAGCAGGCAAGACGGGGCCGCGCAGTATTTT.

This clonotype was counted a few times. CDR3 nucleotides: TGTGCCAGCAGCCCCCTCTTGGTGAACACTGAAGCTTTCTTT. Its protein product is CASSPLLVNTEAFF. The chain couples TRBV7-6 to TRBJ1-1; D gene ambiguous. V lost 5 bases and J lost 0, with 10 bases in between. Germline CDR1 is SGHVS and CDR2 is FNYEAQ. The CDR3 runs to 14 residues.

This clonotype has only one observation. This rearrangement joins TRBV20-1 to TRBJ2-7; either TRBD1 or TRBD2 may fit D (5 bases each). The germline V gene encodes CDR1 DFQATT and CDR2 SNEGSKA (reference sequence). Between the trimmed V and J ends, which lost 0 bases and 0 bases, there was a span of 15 bases. The CDR3 runs to 16 residues. The CDR3 reads CSARDPRGAFSYEQYF. The CDR3 nucleotides are TGCAGTGCTAGAGACCCCAGAGGGGCGTTCTCCTACGAGCAGTACTTC.

The rearrangement links TRBV6-2 or TRBV6-3 to TRBJ2-2; the D is unclear. V lost 5 bases, J lost 0 bases, and 13 bases lay in between. The CDR3 loop spans 16 amino acids. The germline V gene has CDR1 MNHEY and CDR2 SVGEGT. The CDR3 DNA is TGTGCCAGCAGTCCCACTTTTTACCCGAACACCGGGGAGCTGTTTTTT. Its translation is CASSPTFYPNTGELFF.

The rearrangement uses TRBV14 and TRBJ1-6; weak D call: TRBD1 (5 bases). V was clipped by 1 base and J by 11 bases, with 18 bases between them. The CDR3 runs to 16 residues. CDR1 and CDR2 (germline): SGHDN, FVKESK. CDR3 amino acids: CASSQARGSGSTPLHF. CDR3 coding DNA: TGTGCCAGCAGCCAAGCGAGGGGCTCGGGGAGTACACCCCTCCACTTT.

The V and J genes are TRBV29-1 and TRBJ2-3, with D possibly TRBD2 on 6 matching bases. Germline-derived CDR1 and CDR2 are SQVTM and ANQGSEA. Deletions cut 7 bases from V and 6 bases from J, with 17 bases between. This CDR3 has 13 residues. CDR3: CSAQRAPLDTQYF. DNA for the CDR3: TGCAGCGCCCAGCGGGCCCCACTTGATACGCAGTATTTT.

This chain connects TRBV13 to TRBJ2-2; possibly TRBD2 for D (6 bases). This CDR3 has 16 amino acids. Germline CDR1 and CDR2: PRHDT and FYEKMQ (reference sequence). V lost 2 bases and J lost 4, with 14 bases in between. CDR3 DNA: TGTGCCAGCAGCTTACGGGTCCTAGCGCCCACCGGGGAGCTGTTTTTT. It translates to CASSLRVLAPTGELFF.

The chain joins TRBV6-6 to TRBJ2-7, with a weak D call TRBD2 (5 bases). The CDR3 extends over 13 amino acids. Per germline, CDR1 MNHNY and CDR2 SVGAGI (reference sequence). Deletions cut 5 bases from V and 2 bases from J, with 10 bases between. The DNA of the CDR3 is TGTGCCAGCAGTCCCGACGGGACCTACGAGCAGTACTTC. Translated: CASSPDGTYEQYF.